This T cell receptor (beta chain) was sequenced in a study of T cell repertoires in cytomegalovirus infection. TCRdb re-analysed the reads in MiXCR, keeping a single row per CDR3 protein. The data show hundreds of thousands of distinct CDR3 sequences, about 33% seen once. Of note for this clonotype: The antigen is not known.

CDR3 length: 16 amino acids. From germline, CDR1 is SGHAT and CDR2 FQDESV (reference sequence). The V gene lost 0 bases and the J gene lost 0 bases, with 11 bases spanning the gap. This sequence joins TRBV11-1 and TRBJ1-1, with D perhaps TRBD1 (6 bases). Sequencing used cultured PBMCs, obtained from culture after CMV antigen stimulation. The TCR comes from a human donor in good health (CMV status not recorded). Some clones in this sample may be carry-over from other donors' samples. In nucleotides, the CDR3 is TGTGCCAGCAGCTTAGCGCCGGCAGGGGTGAACACTGAAGCTTTCTTT. Its translation: CASSLAPAGVNTEAFF.